Here is one T cell receptor beta chain with its context. Its antigen is not known. This specimen comes from a study of T-cell memory formation after mild COVID-19. Study-wide results and caveats: Later expanders leaned toward CD4+, whereas clones contracting from day 15 to 85 were balanced CD4/CD8.

CDR1 is MGHRA, CDR2 YSYEKL, per germline. This CDR3 has 15 residues. The V and J ends lost 3 bases and 11 bases, in that order; junction bases with no gene match: 11. TCRdb reanalysed the 5' RACE reads using MiXCR and keeps one entry per CDR3 protein. The sample contains under 400,000 distinct CDR3 sequences, around 27% of which appear only once. This receptor was taken from an adult woman who had mild COVID-19 (a few samples of this study predate the infection). Cell type and time point are not known. V and J are TRBV4-1 and TRBJ1-5, with 9 bases lining up with TRBD1. The sequenced material came from PBMCs or a T cell subset sorted from them (not recorded which). Here the CDR3 DNA reads TGCGCCAGCAGCCAGGGTCCCGGACAGGGGCAGGCCCAGCATTTT. Encoded protein: CASSQGPGQGQAQHF.